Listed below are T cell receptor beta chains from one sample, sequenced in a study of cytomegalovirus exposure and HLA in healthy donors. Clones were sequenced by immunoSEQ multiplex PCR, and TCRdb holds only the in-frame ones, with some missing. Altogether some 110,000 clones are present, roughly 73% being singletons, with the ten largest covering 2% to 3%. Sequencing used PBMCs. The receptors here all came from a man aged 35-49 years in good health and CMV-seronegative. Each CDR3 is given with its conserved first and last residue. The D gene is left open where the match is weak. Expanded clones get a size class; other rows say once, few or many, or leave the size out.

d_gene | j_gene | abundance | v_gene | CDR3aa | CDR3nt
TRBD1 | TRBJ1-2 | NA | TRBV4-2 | CASSPRDRPYGYTF | TGTGCCAGCAGCCCCCGGGACAGGCCCTATGGCTACACCTTC
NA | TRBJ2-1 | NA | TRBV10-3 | CAISESGAGGNEQFF | TGTGCCATCAGTGAGTCGGGTGCCGGGGGCAATGAGCAGTTCTTC
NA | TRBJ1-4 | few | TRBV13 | CASSLKGGTAATNEKLFF | TGTGCCAGCAGCTTAAAGGGAGGGACCGCCGCAACTAATGAAAAACTGTTTTTT
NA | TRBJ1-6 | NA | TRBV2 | CASSYRGGPDSPLHF | TGTGCCAGCAGTTATCGCGGGGGCCCTGATTCACCCCTCCACTTT
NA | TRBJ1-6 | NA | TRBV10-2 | CASSPAGGGYSPLHF | TGCGCCAGCAGCCCAGCCGGGGGTGGGTATTCACCCCTCCACTTT
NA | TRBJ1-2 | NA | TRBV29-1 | CSVGSRGHGYTF | TGCAGCGTTGGGTCCAGGGGACACGGCTACACCTTC
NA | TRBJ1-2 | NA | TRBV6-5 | CASSYGTPYGYTF | TGTGCCAGCAGTTACGGGACACCTTATGGCTACACCTTC
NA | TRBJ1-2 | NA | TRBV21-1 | CASSFIEGGYTF | TGTGCCAGCAGTTTTATAGAGGGTGGCTACACCTTC
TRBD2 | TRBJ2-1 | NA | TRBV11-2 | CASSPSRTSGNNEQFF | TGTGCCAGCAGCCCCTCCCGGACTAGCGGAAACAATGAGCAGTTCTTC
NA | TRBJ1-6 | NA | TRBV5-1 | CASSLGQGGNSPLHF | TGCGCCAGCAGCTTGGGGCAGGGTGGTAATTCACCCCTCCACTTT
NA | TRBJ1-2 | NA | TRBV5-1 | CASSFGQTAYGYTF | TGCGCCAGCAGCTTTGGGCAGACAGCCTATGGCTACACCTTC
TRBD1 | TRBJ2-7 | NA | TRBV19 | CASNARDRAYEQYF | TGTGCCAGTAACGCCCGGGACAGGGCCTACGAGCAGTACTTC
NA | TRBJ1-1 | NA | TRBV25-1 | CASSEGLPGGGGSPEAFF | TGTGCCAGCAGTGAAGGCCTGCCCGGAGGGGGGGGATCTCCTGAAGCTTTCTTT
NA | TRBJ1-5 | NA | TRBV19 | CASSIRGGATSNQPQHF | TGTGCCAGTAGTATACGAGGGGGGGCTACGAGCAATCAGCCCCAGCATTTT
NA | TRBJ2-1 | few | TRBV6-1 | CASRAESYNEQFF | TGTGCCAGCAGGGCGGAATCCTACAATGAGCAGTTCTTC
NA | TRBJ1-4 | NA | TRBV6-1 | CASSEVNGGGELFF | TGTGCCAGCAGTGAAGTTAACGGGGGAGGCGAACTGTTTTTT
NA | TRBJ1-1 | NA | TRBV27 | CASSPLGQGPEAFF | TGTGCCAGCAGTCCCCTCGGGCAGGGTCCTGAAGCTTTCTTT
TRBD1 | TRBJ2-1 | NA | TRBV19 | CASSILNRGLYEQFF | TGTGCCAGTAGTATCTTGAACAGGGGGTTGTATGAGCAGTTCTTC
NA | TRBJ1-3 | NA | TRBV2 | CASSTGTGNTIYF | TGTGCCAGCAGCACAGGGACTGGAAACACCATATATTTT
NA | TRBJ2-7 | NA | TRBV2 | CASRTGTYEQYF | TGTGCCAGCAGAACAGGGACCTACGAGCAGTACTTC
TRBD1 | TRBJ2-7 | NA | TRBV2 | CASKVRRDRVVYEQYF | TGTGCCAGCAAAGTCAGGCGGGACAGGGTGGTCTACGAGCAGTACTTC
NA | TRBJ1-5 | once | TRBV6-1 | CASNPGIGSNQPQHF | TGTGCCAGTAATCCGGGTATCGGGAGCAATCAGCCCCAGCATTTT
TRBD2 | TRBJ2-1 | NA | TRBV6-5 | CASSAGTSSIEQFF | TGTGCCAGCAGTGCCGGGACTAGCAGTATTGAGCAGTTCTTC
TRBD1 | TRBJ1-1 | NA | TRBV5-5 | CASSWTGITEAFF | TGTGCCAGCAGCTGGACAGGGATTACTGAAGCTTTCTTT
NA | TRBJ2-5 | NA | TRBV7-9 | CATKDMSETQYF | TGTGCCACAAAGGACATGTCGGAGACCCAGTACTTC
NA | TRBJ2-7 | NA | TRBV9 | CASSVGAGGMTYEQYF | TGTGCCAGCAGCGTAGGAGCAGGGGGGATGACCTACGAGCAGTACTTC
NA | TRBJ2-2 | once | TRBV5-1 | CASSLVSGNTGELFF | TGCGCCAGCAGCTTGGTGTCAGGGAACACCGGGGAGCTGTTTTTT
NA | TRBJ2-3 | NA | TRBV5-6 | CASSLTATFTDTQYF | TGTGCCAGCAGCTTGACTGCTACCTTCACAGATACGCAGTATTTT
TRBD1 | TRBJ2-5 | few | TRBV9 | CASSVDRAGETQYF | TGTGCCAGCAGTGTGGACAGGGCGGGAGAGACCCAGTACTTC
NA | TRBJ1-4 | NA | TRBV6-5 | CASSLRAGVEKLFF | TGTGCCAGCAGTCTGCGAGCCGGGGTTGAAAAACTGTTTTTT
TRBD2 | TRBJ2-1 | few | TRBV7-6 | CASSPGLATYNEQFF | TGTGCCAGCAGCCCTGGACTAGCCACCTACAATGAGCAGTTCTTC
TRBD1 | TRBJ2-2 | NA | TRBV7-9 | CASSLGTGRAGELFF | TGTGCCAGCAGCTTAGGGACAGGAAGGGCCGGGGAGCTGTTTTTT
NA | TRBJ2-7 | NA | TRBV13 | CASSLGRLGGEQYF | TGTGCCAGCAGCTTAGGACGTTTGGGGGGCGAGCAGTACTTC
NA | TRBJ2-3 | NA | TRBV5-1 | CASKYGGEADTQYF | TGCGCCAGCAAATACGGGGGAGAGGCAGATACGCAGTATTTT
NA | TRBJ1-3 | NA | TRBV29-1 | CSVDQGLGNTIYF | TGCAGCGTTGACCAGGGACTTGGAAACACCATATATTTT
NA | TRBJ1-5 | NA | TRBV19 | CASSIRGGGVQPQHF | TGTGCCAGTAGTATCCGGGGCGGGGGGGTTCAGCCCCAGCATTTT
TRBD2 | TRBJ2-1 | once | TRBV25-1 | CASSESASGGVDNEQFF | TGTGCCAGCAGTGAATCGGCTAGCGGGGGAGTTGACAATGAGCAGTTCTTC
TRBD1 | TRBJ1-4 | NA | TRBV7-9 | CASSTAGTGGEKLFF | TGTGCCAGCAGCACGGCCGGGACAGGGGGCGAAAAACTGTTTTTT
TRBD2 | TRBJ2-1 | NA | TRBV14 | CASMGLATNEQFF | TGTGCCAGCATGGGACTAGCGACCAATGAGCAGTTCTTC
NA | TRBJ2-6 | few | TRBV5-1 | CASSPRHALSF | TGCGCCAGCAGCCCCCGACATGCCCTGTCTTTC
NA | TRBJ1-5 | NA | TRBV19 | CASSIQGAGQPQHF | TGTGCCAGTAGTATACAGGGTGCCGGCCAGCCCCAGCATTTT
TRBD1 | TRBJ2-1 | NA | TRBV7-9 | CASSSPPGQASYNEQFF | TGTGCCAGCAGCTCTCCCCCGGGACAGGCCTCCTACAATGAGCAGTTCTTC
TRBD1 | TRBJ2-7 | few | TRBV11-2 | CASRPGYNRGVHEQYF | TGTGCCAGCAGACCAGGGTATAACAGGGGAGTACACGAGCAGTACTTC
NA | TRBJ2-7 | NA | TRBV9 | CASSVNTDSYEQYF | TGTGCCAGCAGCGTAAACACCGACTCCTACGAGCAGTACTTC
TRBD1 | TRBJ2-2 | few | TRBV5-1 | CASSFQGENTGELFF | TGCGCCAGCAGCTTTCAGGGGGAGAACACCGGGGAGCTGTTTTTT
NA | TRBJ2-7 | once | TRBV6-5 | CASSYQRAGGYEQYF | TGTGCCAGCAGTTATCAGCGGGCAGGGGGCTACGAGCAGTACTTC
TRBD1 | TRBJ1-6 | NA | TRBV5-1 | CASSPQGSNSPLHF | TGCGCCAGCAGCCCACAGGGGAGTAACTCACCCCTCCACTTT
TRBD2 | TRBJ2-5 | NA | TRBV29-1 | CSVELAGRGGHQETQYF | TGCAGCGTTGAACTCGCGGGGCGGGGGGGGCACCAAGAGACCCAGTACTTC
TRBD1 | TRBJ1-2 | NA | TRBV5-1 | CASSLATGDGYTF | TGCGCCAGCAGCTTGGCTACAGGGGACGGCTACACCTTC
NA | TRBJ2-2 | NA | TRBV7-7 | CASSVGTGGAGELFF | TGTGCCAGCAGCGTAGGAACAGGGGGGGCCGGGGAGCTGTTTTTT
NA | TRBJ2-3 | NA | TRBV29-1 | CSVDSQAKGDTQYF | TGCAGCGTTGATTCCCAGGCAAAGGGGGATACGCAGTATTTT
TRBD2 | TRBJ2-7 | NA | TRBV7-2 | CASSLGTSGGWRPYEQYF | TGTGCCAGCAGCTTAGGGACTAGCGGGGGATGGAGACCCTACGAGCAGTACTTC
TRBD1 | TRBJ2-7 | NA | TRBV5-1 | CASSLGSGQGNEQYF | TGCGCCAGCAGCTTGGGGTCGGGACAGGGAAACGAGCAGTACTTC
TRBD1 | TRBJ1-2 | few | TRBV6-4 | CASSEAGGSYGYTF | TGTGCCAGCAGTGAGGCAGGGGGTTCCTATGGCTACACCTTC
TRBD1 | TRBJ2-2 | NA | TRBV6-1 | CAGSERGQGVLNTGELFF | TGTGCCGGCAGTGAAAGGGGACAGGGGGTCCTAAACACCGGGGAGCTGTTTTTT